The 10 T cell receptor beta chains presented below share a single source sample, sequenced in a study of T cell repertoires in cytomegalovirus infection. Each CDR3 protein gets one entry after TCRdb re-called the reads with MiXCR. Of under 850,000 distinct CDR3 sequences listed, roughly a third were seen once; the top ten hold around a sixth. Their recognized antigens are unknown. The source material was cultured PBMCs, sampled from culture after CMV antigen stimulation. The receptor set was obtained from a human donor in good health (CMV status not recorded). Some clones in this sample may be carry-over from other donors' samples.

The chain has TRBV7-9 and TRBJ1-6; 8 positions agree with TRBD1. The CDR3 spans 17 residues. Germline V gene sequence: CDR1 SEHNR, CDR2 FQNEAQ (reference sequence). The V segment lost 0 bases and the J segment 9 bases; nucleotides outside the gene matches: 10. DNA for the CDR3: TGTGCCAGCAGCTTAGCCGCAGGTGGGGACAGGCGTTCACCCCTCCACTTT. As protein: CASSLAAGGDRRSPLHF.

The sample holds many counts of this clonotype. This chain uses TRBV7-2 with TRBJ1-1; no firm D call. The V and J ends lost 4 bases and 3 bases respectively, with 12 bases between them. The CDR3 extends over 14 amino acids. Germline V gene data show CDR1 as SGHTA and CDR2 as FQGNSA. The chain's CDR3 is CASSSRRPDTEAFF. Written as DNA, the CDR3 is TGTGCCAGCAGCTCAAGACGGCCCGACACTGAAGCTTTCTTT. The full variable domain, with the rest looked up from reference TRBV7-2 and TRBJ1-1, is GAGVSQSPSNKVTEKGKDVELRCDPISGHTALYWYRQSLGQGLEFLIYFQGNSAPDKSGLPSDRFSAERTGGSVSTLTIQRTQQEDSAVYLCASSSRRPDTEAFFGQGTRLTVV.

The chain joins TRBV2 to TRBJ2-3; 7 bases agree with TRBD2. This CDR3 has 15 residues. The germline gives CDR1 SNHLY, CDR2 FYNNEI. V lost 6 bases and J lost 6; bases outside the gene matches: 12. CDR3 in DNA: TGTGCCAGCAGCCCACTAGCGCGGTCATTGGATACGCAGTATTTT. Protein product: CASSPLARSLDTQYF.

The V and J genes are TRBV28 and TRBJ2-6, with D uncertain. V dropped 1 base and J dropped 4 bases, with 8 bases sitting between them. This CDR3 region has 15 residues. Germline V CDR1 and CDR2: MDHEN, SYDVKM. CDR3 DNA sequence: TGTGCCAGCAGTTTATCGGTGGTCGGGGCCAACGTCCTGACTTTC. Translation: CASSLSVVGANVLTF.

In its sample, this clonotype was seen a few times. The chain employs TRBV19 and TRBJ1-1; D remains ambiguous. This CDR3 has 13 residues. CDR1 and CDR2 from the germline V gene are LNHDA and SQIVND (reference sequence). Deletions cut 10 bases from V and 1 base from J, with 13 bases between. The CDR3 DNA sequence: TGTGCCACTCAAAGAGAGGGGAACACTGAAGCTTTCTTT. Residues: CATQREGNTEAFF.

This clonotype was recorded a few times. This rearrangement joins TRBV27 to TRBJ2-6; weak D call: TRBD2 (5 bases). In germline, CDR1 is MNHEY, CDR2 SMNVEV (reference sequence). Trimming removed 5 bases at V and 0 bases at J, with 20 bases between. CDR3 length: 19 amino acids. CDR3 in DNA: TGTGCCAGCAGTCCCCATCCTTCGGGGTTTTCCTCTGGGGCCAACGTCCTGACTTTC. Protein product: CASSPHPSGFSSGANVLTF. Variable domain in full (rest from reference TRBV27 and TRBJ2-6): EAQVTQNPRYLITVTGKKLTVTCSQNMNHEYMSWYRQDPGLGLRQIYYSMNVEVTDKGDVPEGYKVSRKEKRNFPLILESPSPNQTSLYFCASSPHPSGFSSGANVLTFGAGSRLTVL.

The chain couples TRBV10-3 to TRBJ1-2; D unresolved. The CDR3 has 15 amino acids. Germline CDR1 ENHRY, CDR2 SYGVKD. V was cut by 10 bases and J by 5 bases, with 23 bases left in between. CDR3 loop: CATSPPGSPKYGYTF. The DNA for the CDR3 is TGTGCCACATCCCCACCGGGATCCCCGAAATATGGCTACACCTTC.

This rearrangement joins TRBV27 to TRBJ2-1, with D perhaps TRBD2 (5 bases). The germline V and J ends were trimmed by 3 bases and 0 bases, with 18 bases remaining between them. Germline V gene lookup returns CDR1 MNHEY and CDR2 SMNVEV (reference sequence). The CDR3 covers 18 residues. The CDR3 DNA follows: TGTGCCAGCAGTTTTTCGGTTGGACGGGGAAGCTCCTACAATGAGCAGTTCTTC. This translates into CASSFSVGRGSSYNEQFF.

The chain joins TRBV6-1 to TRBJ2-3; no definite D call. V was trimmed by 3 bases and J by 4 bases, leaving 11 bases between them. CDR1 and CDR2 from the germline V gene are MNHNS and SASEGT. The CDR3 totals 14 residues. CDR3 in amino acids: CASSDQPFADTQYF. CDR3 sequence (DNA): TGTGCCAGCAGTGACCAGCCGTTTGCAGATACGCAGTATTTT.

On this clonotype itself: A read error is possible here, since a much larger clone lies one base away. The chain combines TRBV6-1 with TRBJ2-1, with TRBD2 identical over 7 bases. The trim removed 4 bases at V and 5 bases at J, leaving 14 bases unmatched. Per germline, CDR1 MNHNS and CDR2 SASEGT. This CDR3 contains 17 residues. Written as DNA, the CDR3 is TGTGCCAGCAGTGCGAGAGCCCTAGCGGCAAGGAACAATGAGCAGTTCTTC. Translation gives CASSARALAARNNEQFF.